A single sample is the source of the 11 T cell receptor beta chains below, sequenced in a study of cytomegalovirus exposure and HLA in healthy donors. Repertoires were generated with immunoSEQ multiplex PCR, while TCRdb's copy carries only in-frame clones and drops some. The sample lists roughly 80,000 clones; roughly 91% were seen once. Specimen: PBMCs. Receptor source: a man aged 25-45 years in good health and CMV-seronegative.

V and J are TRBV27 and TRBJ1-5; unclear D gene. This CDR3 is 16 amino acids long. V was clipped by 2 bases and J by 0 bases, with 11 bases between them. Germline CDR1 is MNHEY and CDR2 is SMNVEV (reference sequence). CDR3 coding DNA: TGTGCCAGCAGTTTAACACCCGCAGATAGCAATCAGCCCCAGCATTTT. Its translation is CASSLTPADSNQPQHF.

This chain links TRBV9 with TRBJ1-1; D is ambiguous. This CDR3 comprises 14 residues. Germline V gene data show CDR1 as SGDLS and CDR2 as YYNGEE. Trimming cost V 0 bases and J 2 bases, with 8 bases left between them. The DNA for the CDR3 is TGTGCCAGCAGCGTAGTGGTTAGTAACACTGAAGCTTTCTTT. It codes for CASSVVVSNTEAFF.

This clone was recorded once. The chain recombines TRBV21-1 with TRBJ2-5; TRBD2, the table's D call, was not compared with the DNA. TRBV21-1 is a pseudogene segment. The CDR3 loop spans 12 amino acids. For the CDR3, the DNA is TGTGCCAGGGGACTGGTCCAAGAGACCCAGTACTTC. Translated, it gives CARGLVQETQYF.

This sequence joins TRBV28 and TRBJ1-3; D is unclear. The CDR3 covers 15 residues. In germline, CDR1 is MDHEN, CDR2 SYDVKM. V lost 2 bases to trimming and J lost 0 bases, with 8 bases between them. CDR3 residues: CASSLNVLSGNTIYF. As DNA, the CDR3 is TGTGCCAGCAGTTTAAATGTACTCTCTGGAAACACCATATATTTT.

V and J are TRBV11-2 and TRBJ2-2; D uncertain. The CDR3 is 16 residues long. V lost 1 base, J lost 2 bases, and 11 bases lay in between. Germline loops: CDR1 SGHAT, CDR2 FQNNGV. The CDR3 DNA reads as TGTGCCAGCAGCTTAGTTGCTCAACAAAACACCGGGGAGCTGTTTTTT. Translated, it gives CASSLVAQQNTGELFF.

J is TRBJ1-2 and V is TRBV7-6, with D possibly matching TRBD1 (5 bases). Germline lookup yields CDR1 SGHVS and CDR2 FNYEAQ. The CDR3 length is 15 residues. The V end was cut by 1 base, the J end by 8 bases, with 17 bases between. This CDR3 reads CASSLGAGDRGGYTF. The CDR3 DNA is TGTGCCAGCAGCTTAGGGGCCGGAGACAGAGGAGGCTACACCTTC. Drawing the rest from reference TRBV7-6 and TRBJ1-2, the complete variable domain is GAGVSQSPRYKVTKRGQDVALRCDPISGHVSLYWYRQALGQGPEFLTYFNYEAQQDKSGLPNDRFSAERPEGSISTLTIQRTEQRDSAMYRCASSLGAGDRGGYTFGSGTRLTVV.

This chain joins TRBV5-1 and TRBJ1-4; D remains ambiguous. This CDR3 has 14 amino acids. Germline V lookup: CDR1 SGHRS, CDR2 YFSETQ. Trimming left V 0 bases short and J 4 bases short, with 7 bases between. Here the CDR3 DNA reads TGCGCCAGCAGCTTGGGACATTTTAATGAAAAACTGTTTTTT. Translation: CASSLGHFNEKLFF.

The chain employs TRBV11-2 and TRBJ2-1, with TRBD1 matching over 12 bases. The trim removed 1 base at V and 10 bases at J, leaving 5 bases unmatched. CDR1 and CDR2 from the germline V gene are SGHAT and FQNNGV. CDR3 length equals 15 residues. The CDR3, as DNA: TGTGCCAGCAGCTTAGCCGGGACAGGGGGCAGAGAGCAGTTCTTC. Its translation: CASSLAGTGGREQFF.

This chain uses TRBV20-1 with TRBJ2-3, with D unresolved. The V gene's germline CDR1 is DFQATT and CDR2 SNEGSKA (reference sequence). V gave up 4 bases and J gave up 5 bases, with 7 bases separating them. The CDR3 is 11 residues long. Here the CDR3 DNA reads TGCAGTGCTAATGCGGAAGATACGCAGTATTTT. This translates into CSANAEDTQYF.

The chain carries TRBV29-1 and TRBJ2-2, with TRBD1 as a possible D gene (7 bases). CDR1 is SQVTM, CDR2 ANQGSEA, per germline. Deletions cut 5 bases from V and 7 bases from J, with 26 bases between. The CDR3 runs to 17 residues. The CDR3 protein is CSVIGRLQGRTGGELFF. The CDR3 DNA sequence: TGCAGCGTTATTGGGAGGTTACAGGGGCGAACGGGCGGGGAGCTGTTTTTT.

This chain joins TRBV5-5 and TRBJ1-4, with D possibly matching TRBD1 (6 bases). The CDR3 extends over 16 amino acids. Germline V gives CDR1 SGHKS, CDR2 YYEKEE (reference sequence). V was trimmed by 2 bases and J by 5 bases, leaving 16 bases between them. The CDR3, as DNA: TGTGCCAGCAGCTTAGGCCTCGGGGGGGCGAATGAAAAACTGTTTTTT. Encoded protein: CASSLGLGGANEKLFF. The full variable domain, with the rest looked up from reference TRBV5-5 and TRBJ1-4, is DAGVTQSPTHLIKTRGQQVTLRCSPISGHKSVSWYQQVLGQGPQFIFQYYEKEERGRGNFPDRFSARQFPNYSSELNVNALLLGDSALYLCASSLGLGGANEKLFFGSGTQLSVL.